Described below is a single T cell receptor beta chain sequence and its context. Its antigen is unknown. This CDR3 has 16 amino acids. J was trimmed by 1 base and V by 7 bases; bases with no gene match: 14. Germline lookup yields CDR1 SGHRS and CDR2 YFSETQ. Primers for the PCR totalled 60 Vbeta and 13 Jbeta. The assay was immunoSEQ multiplex PCR, and TCRdb's table has in-frame clones only and misses some. The data show 120,000 or so clones, about 72% seen once. This record belongs to a study of cytomegalovirus exposure and HLA in healthy donors. General study points: Presence/absence analyses assumed roughly uniform sequencing depth across donors, which may not hold. The study put 150 to 200 TCR beta chains on its list as cytomegalovirus-associated. A later analysis reportedly found fewer N-insertions in an Asian-associated ancestry cluster than the roughly 670-donor mean.

Participants comprised healthy donors of bone marrow. This sequence was found in a middle-aged man in good health and CMV-seropositive. The material sequenced was PBMCs. V usage is TRBV5-1 and J usage is TRBJ2-7; 7 bases are a match to TRBD1. This CDR3 reads CASGDQTQGRSYEQYF. In DNA form, the CDR3 reads TGCGCCAGCGGGGACCAAACACAGGGGCGATCCTACGAGCAGTACTTC.